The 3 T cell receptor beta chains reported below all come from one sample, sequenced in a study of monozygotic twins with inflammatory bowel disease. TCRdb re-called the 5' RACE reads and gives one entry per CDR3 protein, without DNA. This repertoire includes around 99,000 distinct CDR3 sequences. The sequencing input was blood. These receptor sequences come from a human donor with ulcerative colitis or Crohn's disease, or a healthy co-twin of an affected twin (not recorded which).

CDR3 amino acids: CASSLPGGRTEAFF. The chain recombines TRBV7-2 with TRBJ1-1; the TCRdb call, TRBD1, lacks DNA for checking. CDR1 and CDR2 (germline): SGHTA, FQGNSA. The CDR3 runs to 14 residues.

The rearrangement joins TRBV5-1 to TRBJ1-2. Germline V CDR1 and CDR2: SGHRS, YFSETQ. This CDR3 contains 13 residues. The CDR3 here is CASSLGSNYGYTF.

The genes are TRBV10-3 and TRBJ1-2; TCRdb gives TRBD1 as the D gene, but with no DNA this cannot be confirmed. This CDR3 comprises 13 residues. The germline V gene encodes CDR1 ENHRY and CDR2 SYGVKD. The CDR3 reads CAISEEGELGYTF.